The rows below give T cell receptor beta chains drawn from one sample of a study of cytomegalovirus exposure and HLA in healthy donors. Sequencing used immunoSEQ multiplex PCR; TCRdb keeps in-frame clones, though not all of them. The table lists about 160,000 clones, roughly 90% of them singletons. Sample: PBMCs. Receptors originate from a man younger than 35 in good health and CMV-seropositive. Each CDR3 is given with its conserved first and last residue. A D gene is named only where the DNA matches it firmly. Not all rows give a size; the values are once, few, many and, for expanded clones, a class.

TRBV28	TRBD2	TRBJ2-1	.	TGTGCCAGCAGTAGGGACTACCAGTGGAATGAGCAGTTCTTC	CASSRDYQWNEQFF
TRBV7-9	TRBD1	TRBJ2-7	.	TGTGCCAGCAGCTCGGGACAGGGAAGTTTCTACGAGCAGTACTTC	CASSSGQGSFYEQYF
TRBV14	TRBD2	TRBJ2-2	.	TGTGCCAGCAGTTTGCGGGGGGCAAGCACCGGGGAGCTGTTTTTT	CASSLRGASTGELFF
TRBV2	TRBD2	TRBJ2-7	.	TGCGCCAGCATGGTTTGGCGGCGGGGGGGCCTCGAGCAGTACTTC	CASMVWRRGGLEQYF
TRBV4-1	.	TRBJ2-5	.	TGCGCCAGCAGCCAACTCGAGTCGTTTTATCAAGAGACCCAGTACTTC	CASSQLESFYQETQYF
TRBV11-2	.	TRBJ2-1	.	TGTGCCAGCAGCTTAGATAGCTCCGGTGAGCAGTTCTTC	CASSLDSSGEQFF
TRBV6-1	.	TRBJ2-5	few	TGTGCCAGCAAACTTGTCCGAGAGACCCAGTACTTC	CASKLVRETQYF
TRBV5-1	TRBD2	TRBJ2-5	once	TGCGCCAGCAGCTTGGCCGCTAGCGGCCAAGAGACCCAGTACTTC	CASSLAASGQETQYF
TRBV5-1	TRBD1	TRBJ1-2	.	TGCGCCAGCAGCTTGGGGAGGGACAGTAACTATGGCTACACCTTC	CASSLGRDSNYGYTF
TRBV30	.	TRBJ2-3	.	TGTGCCTGGTCACGGGTGGCTTCGCGAGATACGCAGTATTTT	CAWSRVASRDTQYF
TRBV28	TRBD1	TRBJ1-5	.	TGTGCCAGCAAGGGGGCGGCGGATCAGCCCCAGCATTTT	CASKGAADQPQHF
TRBV6-5	TRBD2	TRBJ2-7	.	TGTGCCAGCAGCCAAACTAGCGGGAGGGTCTACGAGCAGTACTTC	CASSQTSGRVYEQYF
TRBV2	TRBD2	TRBJ2-3	.	TGTGCCAGCAGTGAGTTGATAGCGGGGACAGATACGCAGTATTTT	CASSELIAGTDTQYF
TRBV28	TRBD1	TRBJ2-1	.	TGTGCCAGCAGTTTATTAGGGACAGGGGCTAGGGAGCAGTTCTTC	CASSLLGTGAREQFF
TRBV28	.	TRBJ2-5	.	TGTGCCAGCAGTTCAGGGGTTTTGGGAGAGACCCAGTACTTC	CASSSGVLGETQYF
TRBV5-1	TRBD1	TRBJ1-3	.	TGCGCCAGCAGCTCGGGACAGGGAGTAGACACCATATATTTT	CASSSGQGVDTIYF